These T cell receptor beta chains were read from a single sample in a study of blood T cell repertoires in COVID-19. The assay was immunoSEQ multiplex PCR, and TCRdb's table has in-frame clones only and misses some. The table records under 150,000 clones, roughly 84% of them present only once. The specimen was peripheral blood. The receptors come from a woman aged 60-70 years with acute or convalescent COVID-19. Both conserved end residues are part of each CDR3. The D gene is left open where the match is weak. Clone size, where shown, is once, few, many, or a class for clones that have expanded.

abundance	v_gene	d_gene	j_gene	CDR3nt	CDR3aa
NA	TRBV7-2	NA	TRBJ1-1	TGTGCCAGCAGCTTAGAAGGCGGTAGGACTGAAGCTTTCTTT	CASSLEGGRTEAFF
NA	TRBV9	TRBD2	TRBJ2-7	TGTGCCAGCAGCGTAGGCCTAGCGGGTTCCTACGAGCAGTACTTC	CASSVGLAGSYEQYF
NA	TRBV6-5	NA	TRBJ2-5	TGTGCCAGCAGTTACAGGGGTGTTACAGCGTCGGAGACCCAGTACTTC	CASSYRGVTASETQYF
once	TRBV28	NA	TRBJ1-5	TGTGCCAGCAGTTTAGGTCAGGGGAAATTACGGCCCCAGCATTTT	CASSLGQGKLRPQHF
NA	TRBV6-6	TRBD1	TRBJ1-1	TGTGCCAGCAGTTGGACAGGGGGCCGGGGGAATACTGAAGCTTTCTTT	CASSWTGGRGNTEAFF
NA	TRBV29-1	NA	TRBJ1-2	TGCAGCGTTGAAGACCTAGATAGTTCGCTAGGGGTATATGGCTACACCTTC	CSVEDLDSSLGVYGYTF
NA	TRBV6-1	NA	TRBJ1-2	TGTGCCAGCAGTGAAGCGCCGGGCAGACAGTATGGCTACACCTTC	CASSEAPGRQYGYTF
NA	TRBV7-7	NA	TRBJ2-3	TGTGCCAGCAGCTTTAACAGGGACACAGATACGCAGTATTTT	CASSFNRDTDTQYF
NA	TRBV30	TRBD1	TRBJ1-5	TGTGCCTGGAGGGTAAAGGGGACAGGGGGCTGGAGCAATCAGCCCCAGCATTTT	CAWRVKGTGGWSNQPQHF
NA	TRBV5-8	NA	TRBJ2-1	TGTGCCAGCAGCCGGTCACTGACAGGGAGGAATGAGCAGTTCTTC	CASSRSLTGRNEQFF
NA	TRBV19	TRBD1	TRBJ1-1	TGTGCCAGTAGACAAGACAGGGGGACTGAAGCTTTCTTT	CASRQDRGTEAFF
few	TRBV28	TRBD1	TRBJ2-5	TGTGCCAGCAGTCACGACAGGGACGTTGAGACCCAGTACTTC	CASSHDRDVETQYF
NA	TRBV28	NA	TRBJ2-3	TGTGCCAGCAAGATAGATCGCGGGAACACAGATACGCAGTATTTT	CASKIDRGNTDTQYF
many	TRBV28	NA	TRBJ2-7	TGTGCCAGCACCCCGTTGTCCACGGTATTTAAACCAATGGGGCACGAGCAGTACTTC	CASTPLSTVFKPMGHEQYF
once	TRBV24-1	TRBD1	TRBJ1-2	TGTGCCACCAGTGAGGACAGGACCTATGGCTACACCTTC	CATSEDRTYGYTF
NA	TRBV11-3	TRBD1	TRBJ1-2	TGTGCCAGCAGCATCTCAGGGGGAGGTGGCGGCTACACCTTC	CASSISGGGGGYTF
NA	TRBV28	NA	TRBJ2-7	TGTGCCAGCAGTCCTGACAGCGAATACGAGCAGTACTTC	CASSPDSEYEQYF
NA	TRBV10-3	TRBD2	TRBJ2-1	TGTGCCATCAGGTCCTCTGTGGCGGGAGGTGGGGGTTACAATGAGCAGTTCTTC	CAIRSSVAGGGGYNEQFF
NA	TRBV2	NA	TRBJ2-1	TGTGCCAGCAGTCCTGGGGGGGCGGACGGAACCTACAATGAGCAGTTCTTC	CASSPGGADGTYNEQFF
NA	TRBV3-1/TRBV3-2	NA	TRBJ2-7	TGTGCCAGCAGCCAAGGGCTGGAGCAGTACTTC	CASSQGLEQYF
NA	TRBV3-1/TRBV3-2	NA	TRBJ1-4	TGTGCCAGCAGCCAAAGGGGGGGAGATGAAAAACTGTTTTTT	CASSQRGGDEKLFF
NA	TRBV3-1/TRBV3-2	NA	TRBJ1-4	TGTGCCAGCAGGACCACAGGGTATAATGAAAAACTGTTTTTT	CASRTTGYNEKLFF
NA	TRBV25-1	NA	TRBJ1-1	TGTGCCAGCCCCATAATGGGACAATATAATGAAGCTTTCTTT	CASPIMGQYNEAFF
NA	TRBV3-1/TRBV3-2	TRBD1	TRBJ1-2	TGTGCCAGCAGCCCGGGACAGGGGGGAACCTGCACCTTC	CASSPGQGGTCTF
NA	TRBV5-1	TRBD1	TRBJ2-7	TGCGCCAGCAGCATAACAGGGGGTCACTCCTACGAGCAGTACTTC	CASSITGGHSYEQYF
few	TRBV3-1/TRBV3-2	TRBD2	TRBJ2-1	TGTGCCAGCAGCCTAAGCGGGAGATACAATGAGCAGTTCTTC	CASSLSGRYNEQFF
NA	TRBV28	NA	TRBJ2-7	TGTGCCAGCAGTTCGGTCGGCTACGAGCAGTACTTC	CASSSVGYEQYF
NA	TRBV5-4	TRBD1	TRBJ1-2	TGTGCCAGCAGCTTGGGGTGGTTTTCCGGGACAGGGAACTATGGCTACACCTTC	CASSLGWFSGTGNYGYTF
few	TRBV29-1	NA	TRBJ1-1	TGCAGCGCCAAAATGAACACTGAAGCTTTCTTT	CSAKMNTEAFF
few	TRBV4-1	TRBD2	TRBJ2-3	TGCGCCAGCAGCAGGATTAGCGGGATCACAGATACGCAGTATTTT	CASSRISGITDTQYF
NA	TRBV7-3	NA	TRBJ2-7	TGTGCCAGCGCTCCCCCTCCCGACAGAACCGAGCAGTACTTC	CASAPPPDRTEQYF
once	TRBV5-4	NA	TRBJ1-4	TGTGCCAGCAGCTACACAGGGTTCGCAACTAATGAAAAACTGTTTTTT	CASSYTGFATNEKLFF
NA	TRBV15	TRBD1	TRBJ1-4	TGTGCCACCAGCCCTCGAGGGGGCAGGTTTAATGAAAAACTGTTTTTT	CATSPRGGRFNEKLFF
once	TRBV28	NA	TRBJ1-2	TGTGCCAGCAGTTTATTATGGAGCTATGGCTACACCTTC	CASSLLWSYGYTF
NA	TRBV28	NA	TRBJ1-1	TGTTCTTCCTCGACGGGTTGGAACACTGAAGCTTTCTTT	CSSSTGWNTEAFF
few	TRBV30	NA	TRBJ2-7	TGTGCCTACAGGGGGCGCAGGAGACTAGCGGGCTTTGGCGAGCAGTACTTC	CAYRGRRRLAGFGEQYF
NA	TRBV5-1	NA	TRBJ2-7	TGCGCCAGCCGTCTCGACTGGGGCAGAACCTACGAGCAGTACTTC	CASRLDWGRTYEQYF
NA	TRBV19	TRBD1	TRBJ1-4	TGTGCCAGTAGGACGACAGGGAATAAGCGAGAAAAACTGTTTTTT	CASRTTGNKREKLFF
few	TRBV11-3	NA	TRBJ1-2	TGTGCCAGCAGCTTAGGTCCGACAGCCGAGAACTATGGCTACACCTTC	CASSLGPTAENYGYTF
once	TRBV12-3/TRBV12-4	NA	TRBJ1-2	TGTGCCAGCAGCCCAAGGAGGGCCTATGGCTACACCTTC	CASSPRRAYGYTF
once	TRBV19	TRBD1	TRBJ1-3	TGTGCCAGTAGGGGAACAGGGGGCTCTGGAAACACCATATATTTT	CASRGTGGSGNTIYF
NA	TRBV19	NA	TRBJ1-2	TGTGCCAGTAGTAGCACTGGGGACTACCCCGGCTACACCTTC	CASSSTGDYPGYTF
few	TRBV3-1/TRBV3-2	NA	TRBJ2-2	TGTGCCAGCAGCCCGGACAGCAACACCGGGGAGCTGTTTTTT	CASSPDSNTGELFF
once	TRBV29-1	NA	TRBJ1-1	TGCAGCGTTGAAGTCAGGGCCCTACACACTGAAGCTTTCTTT	CSVEVRALHTEAFF
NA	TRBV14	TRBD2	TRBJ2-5	TGTGCCAGCAGCCAAGGACTGGCGGGAGGGCCAGGAGAGACCCAGTACTTC	CASSQGLAGGPGETQYF
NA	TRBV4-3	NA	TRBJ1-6	TGCGCCAGCAGCGAAGGGCCAGGGTCCTATAATTCACCCCTCCACTTT	CASSEGPGSYNSPLHF
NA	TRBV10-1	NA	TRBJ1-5	TGCGCCACCGAGCCCGACAGGTATCAGCCCCAGCATTTT	CATEPDRYQPQHF
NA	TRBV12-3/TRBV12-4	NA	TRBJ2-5	TGTGCCAGCAGTTTACCCGAAGAGACCCAGTACTTC	CASSLPEETQYF
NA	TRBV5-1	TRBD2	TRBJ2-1	TGCGCCAGCAGCTTTTCCCTAGCGGGAGACAATGAGCAGTTCTTC	CASSFSLAGDNEQFF
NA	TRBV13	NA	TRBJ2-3	TGTGCCAGCAGCCCCGCCTTTTCATCCGAGACAGATACGCAGTATTTT	CASSPAFSSETDTQYF
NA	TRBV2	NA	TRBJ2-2	TGTGCCAGCGGGAGAGACACCGGGGAGCTGTTTTTT	CASGRDTGELFF
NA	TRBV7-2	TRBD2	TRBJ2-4	TGTGCCAGCAGCTCAGGGACTAACCAGAGAAACATTCAGTACTTC	CASSSGTNQRNIQYF
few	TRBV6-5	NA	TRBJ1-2	TGTGCCAGCAGGGACTTTGACTATGGCTACACCTTC	CASRDFDYGYTF
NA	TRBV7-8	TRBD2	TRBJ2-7	TGTGCCAGCGTTACCGGGACTAGCTCCTACGAGCAGTACTTC	CASVTGTSSYEQYF